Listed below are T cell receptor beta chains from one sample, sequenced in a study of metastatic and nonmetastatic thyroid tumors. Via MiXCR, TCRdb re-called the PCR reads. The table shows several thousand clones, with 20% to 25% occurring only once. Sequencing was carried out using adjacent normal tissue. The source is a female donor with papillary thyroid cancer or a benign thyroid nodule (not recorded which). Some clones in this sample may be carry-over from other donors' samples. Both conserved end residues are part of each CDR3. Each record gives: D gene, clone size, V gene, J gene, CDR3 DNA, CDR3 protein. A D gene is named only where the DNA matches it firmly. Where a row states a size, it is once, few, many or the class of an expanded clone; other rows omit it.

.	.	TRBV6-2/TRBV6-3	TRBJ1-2	TGTGCCAGCAGAACCAGGACGGCCTATGGCTACACCTTC	CASRTRTAYGYTF
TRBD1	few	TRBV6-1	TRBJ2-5	TGTGCCAGCTCTGACAGGGGGCTGAAGACCCAGTACTTC	CASSDRGLKTQYF
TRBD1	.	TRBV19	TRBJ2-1	TGTGCCAGTAAGAAAGGGGGCGCGAATGAGCAGTTCTTC	CASKKGGANEQFF
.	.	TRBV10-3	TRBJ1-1	TGTGCCATCAGTGATGGGGGGCGGAAATCGAACACTGAAGCTTTCTTT	CAISDGGRKSNTEAFF
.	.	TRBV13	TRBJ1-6	TGTGCCAGCAGCCTAGGGAATTCACCCCTCCACTTT	CASSLGNSPLHF
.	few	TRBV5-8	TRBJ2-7	TGTGCCAGCAGCTTGGATCGCTACGAGCAGTACTTC	CASSLDRYEQYF
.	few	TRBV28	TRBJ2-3	TGTGCCGGCAGTCCCCTGGGGGCTAGGACAGATACGCAGTATTTT	CAGSPLGARTDTQYF
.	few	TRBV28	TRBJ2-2	TGTGCCAGCAGTTATCGTTCGGCCTATGGCTACACCGGGGAGCTGTTTTTT	CASSYRSAYGYTGELFF
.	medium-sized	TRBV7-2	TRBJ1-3	TGTGCCAGCAGCTTATGGACGGCTGGAAACACCATATATTTT	CASSLWTAGNTIYF
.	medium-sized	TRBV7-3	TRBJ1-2	TGTGCCAGCAGCTTAAGTCCAGGAAATGGCTACACCTTC	CASSLSPGNGYTF
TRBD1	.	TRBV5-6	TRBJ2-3	TGTGCCAGCAGCTTGGAGGGACAGGGTACAGATACGCAGTATTTT	CASSLEGQGTDTQYF
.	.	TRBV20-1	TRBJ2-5	TGCAGTGCTAGAGTTTGGGGCAGTCCGGAGACCCAGTACTTC	CSARVWGSPETQYF
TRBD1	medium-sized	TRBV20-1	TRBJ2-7	TGCAGTGCCGGGACAGCGAGCTCCTACGAGCAGTACTTC	CSAGTASSYEQYF
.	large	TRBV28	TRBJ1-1	TGTGCCAGCAGCCCAGCCGTGTCGGGGGCGCAGGGCACTGAAGCTTTCTTT	CASSPAVSGAQGTEAFF
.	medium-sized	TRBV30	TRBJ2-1	TGTGCCTGGAGTAAGGTCTTGGTCTACAATGAGCAGTTCTTC	CAWSKVLVYNEQFF
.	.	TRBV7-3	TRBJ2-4	TGTGCCAGCAGCTTAGGTCAGATTAACATTCAGTACTTC	CASSLGQINIQYF
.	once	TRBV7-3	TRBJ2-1	TGTGCCAGCAGCTTAAGGCAGGGATCCTACAATGAGCAGTTCTTC	CASSLRQGSYNEQFF
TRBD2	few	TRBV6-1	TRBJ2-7	TGTGCCAGCAGCCCCGAACTAGCGATCTATTACGAGCAGTACTTC	CASSPELAIYYEQYF
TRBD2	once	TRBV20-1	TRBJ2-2	TGCAGTGCTAGAGATAGCTCGACTAGCGCAATGGGAGAGCTGTTTTTT	CSARDSSTSAMGELFF
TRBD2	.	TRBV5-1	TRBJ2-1	TGCGCCAGCAGCCCAGTCGGGGGGTCCTACAATGAGCAGTTCTTC	CASSPVGGSYNEQFF
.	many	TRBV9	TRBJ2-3	TGTGCCAGCAGCCCTAGGTCTCGGGACACAGATACGCAGTATTTT	CASSPRSRDTDTQYF
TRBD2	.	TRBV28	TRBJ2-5	TGTGCCAGCATTCGGGAGGGCCTCCAAGAGACCCAGTACTTC	CASIREGLQETQYF
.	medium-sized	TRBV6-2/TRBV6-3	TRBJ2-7	TGTGCCAGCAGTACCTACTACGAGCAGTACTTC	CASSTYYEQYF
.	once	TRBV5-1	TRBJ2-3	TGCGCCAGTAGCTTCCTCCATTGGGGGAGAACAGATACGCAGTATTTT	CASSFLHWGRTDTQYF
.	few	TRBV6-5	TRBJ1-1	TGTGCCAGCAGTTACGGGGGCACTCGGACTGAAGCTTTCTTT	CASSYGGTRTEAFF
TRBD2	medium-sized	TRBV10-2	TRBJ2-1	TGCGCCAGCAAAATAGGACTAGCGTACAATGAGCAGTTCTTC	CASKIGLAYNEQFF
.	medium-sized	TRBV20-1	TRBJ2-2	TGCAGTGCTAGGGACAGTCTAAAAGGGGGCACCGGGGAGCTGTTTTTT	CSARDSLKGGTGELFF
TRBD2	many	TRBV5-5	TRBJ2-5	TGTGCCAGCAGCTTGCGGCCTAGCGGGGGGCCCGCACTGGCCCAGTACTTC	CASSLRPSGGPALAQYF
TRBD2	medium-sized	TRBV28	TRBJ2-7	TGTGCCAGCAGTTGGCCCCCAAATAGCGGGGGTGTCGAGCAGTACTTC	CASSWPPNSGGVEQYF
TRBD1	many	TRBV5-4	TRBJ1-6	TGTGCCACTACGACAGGGGTGCGGAATTCACCCCTCCACTTT	CATTTGVRNSPLHF
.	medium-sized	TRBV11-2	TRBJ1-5	TGTGCCAGCAGCTTTTGGGGGGATAGCAATCAGCCCCAGCATTTT	CASSFWGDSNQPQHF
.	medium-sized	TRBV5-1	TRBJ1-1	TGCGCCAGCAGCCTCGCGGGCGGTTACACTGAAGCTTTCTTT	CASSLAGGYTEAFF
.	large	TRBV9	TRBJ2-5	TGTGCCAGCAGCGTACAGGGTATAATTGAAGAGACCCAGTACTTC	CASSVQGIIEETQYF
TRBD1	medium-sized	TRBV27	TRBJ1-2	TGTGCCAGCAGTTTATCGGACAGGGGGGGCTACACCTTC	CASSLSDRGGYTF
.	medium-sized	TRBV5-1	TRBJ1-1	TGCGCCAGCAGCTTGTCCGGTTCTGAAGCTTTCTTT	CASSLSGSEAFF
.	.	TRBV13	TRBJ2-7	TGTGCCAGCAGCGGAAGCCGAAGGGGGTCCTACGAGCAGTACTTC	CASSGSRRGSYEQYF
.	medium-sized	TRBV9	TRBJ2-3	TGTGCCAGCAGCGTAGGAACGGGGGCGGCAGATACGCAGTATTTT	CASSVGTGAADTQYF
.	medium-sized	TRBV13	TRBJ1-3	TGTGCCAGCAGCTCCACCCTCGTCTCTAGAAACACCATATATTTT	CASSSTLVSRNTIYF
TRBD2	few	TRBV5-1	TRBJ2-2	TGCGCCAGCAGCGATAGCGGGAGATCTGACACCGGGGAGCTGTTTTTT	CASSDSGRSDTGELFF
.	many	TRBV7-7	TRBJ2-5	TGTGCCAGCAGCTTACTCGGGGTTCAAGAGACCCAGTACTTC	CASSLLGVQETQYF
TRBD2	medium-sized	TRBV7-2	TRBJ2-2	TGTGCCAGCAGTTTTAGCGGGATGAGAAACACCGGGGAGCTGTTTTTT	CASSFSGMRNTGELFF
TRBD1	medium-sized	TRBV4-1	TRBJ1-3	TGCGCCAGCAGCCAAGATACCAGGGGGGTAAACACCATATATTTT	CASSQDTRGVNTIYF
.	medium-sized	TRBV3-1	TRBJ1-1	TGTGCCAGCAGCCAACCGCGAGCCATGAACACTGAAGCTTTCTTT	CASSQPRAMNTEAFF
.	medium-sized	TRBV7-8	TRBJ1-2	TGTGCCAGCAGCTTAGAGTCTTGGGGTTCCTATGGCTACACCTTC	CASSLESWGSYGYTF
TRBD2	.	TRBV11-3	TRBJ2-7	TGTGCCAGCAGCTTAGGGGAGAGCCTAGCGGGAGGGCCCGTTCCCTACGAGCAGTACTTC	CASSLGESLAGGPVPYEQYF